The subject of this entry is one T cell receptor beta chain. From germline, CDR1 is MGHRA and CDR2 YSYEKL. V was clipped by 4 bases and J by 1 base, with 16 bases between them. The CDR3 spans 16 residues. The data were obtained in a study of cytomegalovirus exposure and HLA in healthy donors. A multiplex PCR was run with 60 Vbeta primers and 13 Jbeta primers. Sequencing used immunoSEQ multiplex PCR; TCRdb keeps in-frame clones, though not all of them. The table includes some 150,000 clones, just under 90% detected once. The chain has TRBV4-1 and TRBJ2-5; possibly TRBD2 for D (6 bases). The sequence came from a woman aged 30 to 39 in good health and CMV-seronegative. Sequenced sample: PBMCs. The CDR3 here is CASSPTSEGPQETQYF. Written as DNA, the CDR3 is TGCGCCAGCAGCCCTACCTCGGAGGGACCCCAAGAGACCCAGTACTTC.